This T cell receptor (beta chain) was observed in a study of T cell responses to AZD1222 COVID-19 vaccine. Whole-study context: Whether given at about 4 or about 12 weeks, second doses were pooled.

Study outcomes and limitations: Females outnumbered males among donors, who were mostly white British; clonal diversity was possibly underestimated. CD4 TCRs linked to vaccination spanned spike, dominating at 160-218 and 743-854.

In regard to this clone: The antigen is unknown.

This CDR3 is built from 16 residues. Germline loops: CDR1 MNHEY, CDR2 SMNVEV (reference sequence). The V end was cut by 5 bases, the J end by 2 bases, with 16 bases between. Sequencing used immunoSEQ multiplex PCR; TCRdb keeps in-frame clones, though not all of them. The table lists under 200,000 clones, under 95% of them singletons, with around 4.4% in the top ten. The gene calls are TRBV27 and TRBJ1-3; a possible D gene is TRBD1 (6 bases). This TCR came from an adult in good health. This specimen consisted of peripheral blood, obtained on day 0 of AZD1222 vaccination. The CDR3 protein is CASSPLSGTTGNTIYF. CDR3 DNA: TGTGCCAGCAGTCCTCTCAGCGGGACAACTGGAAACACCATATATTTT.